The T cell receptor (beta chain) described here comes from a study of OX40 agonist ivuxolimab in advanced cancers. Study context: Therapy given before enrollment (anti-PD-1, anti-PD-L1 or anti-CTLA-4) was allowed, and around 44% had some. Study results and limitations: Fewer expanded clones were found on average in CD4+ than in CD8+ T cells. With doses of 0.1 to 3.0 mg/kg, CD4+ and CD8+ blood T cells had undergone clonal expansion by week 6.

On this clone: No antigen is known for it.

Losses at the gene ends were 1 base for V and 1 base for J; bases not matched to a gene: 3. Germline lookup yields CDR1 MGHRA and CDR2 YSYEKL. CDR3 size: 16 residues. Produced via immunoSEQ multiplex PCR; TCRdb's table is partial and in-frame only. The sample includes about 79,000 clones, 80% to 95% of them seen just once. Samples were taken at baseline and on day 1 of cycles 4 and 7. V and J are TRBV4-1 and TRBJ1-3, with 8 bases fitting TRBD1. This receptor was identified in an adult with an advanced solid tumor such as melanoma, head and neck, liver or kidney cancer. Sequenced here: CD4+ or CD8+ T cells sorted from blood, sampled in a trial of the OX40 agonist ivuxolimab. CDR3 sequence (DNA): TGCGCCAGCAGCCAAGTTCAGGGGGCTTCTGGAAACACCATATATTTT. This gives the protein CASSQVQGASGNTIYF.